This T cell receptor (beta chain) is drawn from a study of blood T cell repertoires in COVID-19. Overall study context: PBMCs, B-cell-depleted T cells, or T cells were the source of the cDNA or gDNA that made up the material.

Original processing notes: From reference gene primer amplification, estimates of nucleated cell counts were derived. Some clones are missing from TCRdb's copy, which holds only in-frame ones; the method was immunoSEQ multiplex PCR. From that table come the V and J calls and clone size; the DNA was used to work out D and trimming. The table has 100,000 to 150,000 clones, about 88% seen once. The germline gives CDR1 ENHRY, CDR2 SYGVKD. Trimming cost V 3 bases and J 7 bases; bases outside gene matches: 7. The CDR3 spans 15 residues. The source of this sequence is a woman of 80 years or more with acute or convalescent COVID-19. V usage is TRBV10-3 and J usage is TRBJ1-4, with 8 bases lining up with TRBD1. Sequenced sample: peripheral blood. The chain's CDR3 is CAISERGQVFEKLFF. The CDR3 DNA sequence: TGTGCCATCAGTGAAAGGGGACAGGTTTTTGAAAAACTGTTTTTT.